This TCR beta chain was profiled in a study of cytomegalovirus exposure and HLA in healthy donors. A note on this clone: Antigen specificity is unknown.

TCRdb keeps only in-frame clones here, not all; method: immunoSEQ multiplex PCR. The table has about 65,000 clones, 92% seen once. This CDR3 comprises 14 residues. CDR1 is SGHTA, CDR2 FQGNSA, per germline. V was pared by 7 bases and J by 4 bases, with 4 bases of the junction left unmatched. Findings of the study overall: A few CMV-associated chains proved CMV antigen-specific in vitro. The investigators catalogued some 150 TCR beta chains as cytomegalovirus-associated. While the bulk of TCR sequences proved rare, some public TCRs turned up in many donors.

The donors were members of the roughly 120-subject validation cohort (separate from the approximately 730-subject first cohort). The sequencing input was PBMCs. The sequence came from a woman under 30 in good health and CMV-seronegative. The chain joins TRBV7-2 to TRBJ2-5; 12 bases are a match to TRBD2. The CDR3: CASNLAGGGETQYF. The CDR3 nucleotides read TGTGCCAGCAACCTAGCGGGAGGGGGAGAGACCCAGTACTTC.